This entry lists 8 T cell receptor beta chains sequenced from one sample in a study of control samples from healthy donors and cancer patients. Repertoires were generated with immunoSEQ multiplex PCR, while TCRdb's copy carries only in-frame clones and drops some. The sample has about 75,000 clones, around 95% seen once. The sequenced sample consisted of blood. The receptor source for this set is a middle-aged woman in good health.

V gene TRBV9 combines with J gene TRBJ1-1; D is ambiguous. The V gene lost 4 bases and the J gene lost 5 bases, with 15 bases spanning the gap. CDR1 is SGDLS and CDR2 is YYNGEE in the germline V gene. The CDR3 runs to 14 residues. CDR3 bases: TGTGCCAGCAGCCCCTCAACCGGTCGGACTGAAGCTTTCTTT. Translated: CASSPSTGRTEAFF.

The V call is TRBV30, the J call TRBJ1-1; 7 bases are a match to TRBD1. V lost 4 bases, J lost 2 bases, and 4 bases stayed unmatched. In germline, CDR1 is GTSNPN, CDR2 SVGIG (reference sequence). This CDR3 spans 13 amino acids. Here the CDR3 DNA reads TGTGCCTGGAAACGACAGGGAAACACTGAAGCTTTCTTT. Translating gives CAWKRQGNTEAFF.

CDR3 sequence: CATSRDLAGVTEAFF. CDR3 DNA: TGTGCCACCAGCAGAGATCTGGCGGGCGTCACTGAAGCTTTCTTT. The rearrangement uses TRBV15 and TRBJ1-1; D call uncertain. CDR1 is LNHNV and CDR2 is YYDKDF in the germline V gene (reference sequence). Trimming cost V 0 bases and J 4 bases, with 12 bases left between them. This CDR3 contains 15 residues.

The chain recombines TRBV4-3 with TRBJ1-1, with a possible D match to TRBD1 (6 bases). The length of the CDR3 is 14 residues. Germline V gene data show CDR1 as LGHNA and CDR2 as YSLEER. Trimming removed 2 bases from V and 4 bases from J, with 11 bases in between. Written as DNA, the CDR3 is TGCGCCAGCAGCCAAACAGGGTTGGGCACTGAAGCTTTCTTT. It is translated as CASSQTGLGTEAFF.

V usage is TRBV10-2 and J usage is TRBJ2-4, with D tentatively TRBD1 (6 bases). The germline gives CDR1 WSHSY, CDR2 SAAADI. The V end lost 3 bases, the J end lost 6 bases, and 6 bases lay between the germline ends. This CDR3 spans 12 amino acids. The CDR3 is CASSEQGNIQYF. The CDR3 coding sequence is TGCGCCAGCAGTGAACAGGGAAACATTCAGTACTTC.

The chain employs TRBV6-5 and TRBJ1-5; D might be TRBD1 (6 bases). The CDR3 has 14 residues. The germline CDR1 and CDR2 sequences are MNHEY and SVGAGI. The V end was cut by 6 bases, the J end by 3 bases, with 12 bases between. CDR3 in DNA: TGTGCCAGCAGGCCCACAGGGCTCAATCAGCCCCAGCATTTT. Encoded protein: CASRPTGLNQPQHF.

The chain combines TRBV6-6 with TRBJ2-5; 7 nucleotides agree with TRBD2. CDR3 length: 16 amino acids. From germline, CDR1 is MNHNY and CDR2 SVGAGI (reference sequence). J gave up 4 bases and V 0 bases, and 8 bases lay outside the gene matches. CDR3 loop: CASSYSGGGAGETQYF. DNA for the CDR3: TGTGCCAGCAGTTACTCGGGCGGGGGAGCGGGAGAGACCCAGTACTTC.

This clone turned up a few times. The chain combines TRBV6-1 with TRBJ2-3, with 7 bases that match TRBD2. The ends lost 2 bases at V and 0 bases at J; junction bases unmatched: 5. The length of the CDR3 is 16 residues. Germline V gene data show CDR1 as MNHNS and CDR2 as SASEGT. The CDR3 protein is CASSESSGGSTDTQYF. For the CDR3, the DNA is TGTGCCAGCAGTGAATCTAGCGGAGGAAGCACAGATACGCAGTATTTT.